Listed below are T cell receptor beta chains from one sample, sequenced in a study of blood T cells in healthy people across ages. Using its own MiXCR run on the 5' RACE reads, TCRdb lists one record per CDR3 protein. The table records approximately 810,000 distinct CDR3 sequences, about 30% of them present only once. Sequenced material: blood. The receptors here all came from a woman older than 75 in good health. Both conserved end residues are part of each CDR3. The order of the fields is D gene, clone size, V gene, J gene, CDR3 DNA, CDR3 protein. The D gene is left open where the match is weak. Only some rows state a clone size, as once, few, many or a class for expanded clones.

D: TRBD1
size: few
V: TRBV5-1
J: TRBJ1-6
DNA: TGCGCCAGCAGAGAGACAGGGGCGAATTCACCCCTCCACTTT
CDR3: CASRETGANSPLHF

D: -
size: many
V: TRBV18
J: TRBJ2-1
DNA: TGTGCCAGCAGTCCAGCCTCCTCCTACAATGAGCAGTTCTTC
CDR3: CASSPASSYNEQFF

D: TRBD1
size: many
V: TRBV12-3/TRBV12-4
J: TRBJ1-1
DNA: TGTGCCAGCAGTTCGACAGGGGGCTTGAACACTGAAGCTTTCTTT
CDR3: CASSSTGGLNTEAFF

D: -
size: many
V: TRBV5-1
J: TRBJ2-7
DNA: TGCGCCAGCAGAACGGGGCAGCCGTCCTACGAGCAGTACTTC
CDR3: CASRTGQPSYEQYF

D: -
size: -
V: TRBV6-5
J: TRBJ2-1
DNA: TGTGCCAGCAGCCCTCGGGACACCTTATACAATGAGCAGTTCTTC
CDR3: CASSPRDTLYNEQFF

D: TRBD1
size: few
V: TRBV11-2
J: TRBJ2-7
DNA: TGTGCCAGCAGCCAAGACAGGGGATTGGTGTACGAGCAGTACTTC
CDR3: CASSQDRGLVYEQYF

D: -
size: -
V: TRBV5-4
J: TRBJ1-2
DNA: TGTGCCAGCAGCTTGGCCGGGGCAGGGGATCATGGCTACACCTTC
CDR3: CASSLAGAGDHGYTF

D: -
size: many
V: TRBV10-2
J: TRBJ2-3
DNA: TGCGCCAGCAGACCCCACCTCGGACGCAGCACAGATACGCAGTATTTT
CDR3: CASRPHLGRSTDTQYF

D: -
size: many
V: TRBV2
J: TRBJ2-5
DNA: TGTGCCAGCAGTGTTGGGACCCGCAGGGCGGAGACCCAGTACTTC
CDR3: CASSVGTRRAETQYF

D: -
size: -
V: TRBV4-3
J: TRBJ2-7
DNA: TGCGCCAGCAGCCAAGAAGGTCGGGGGCTCTCCTACGAGCAGTACTTC
CDR3: CASSQEGRGLSYEQYF

D: TRBD2
size: -
V: TRBV12-3/TRBV12-4
J: TRBJ2-3
DNA: TGTGCCAGCAGCTCGATTAGCGGGGGGGCCACAGATACGCAGTATTTT
CDR3: CASSSISGGATDTQYF

D: -
size: -
V: TRBV7-6
J: TRBJ2-1
DNA: TGTGCCAGCAGCTTAGCGCCTACGGACGCCGAGCAGTTCTTC
CDR3: CASSLAPTDAEQFF

D: -
size: few
V: TRBV6-6
J: TRBJ2-2
DNA: TGTGCCAGCAGTTTACAAGGCGCCGGGGAGCTGTTTTTT
CDR3: CASSLQGAGELFF

D: TRBD2
size: many
V: TRBV5-5
J: TRBJ2-1
DNA: TGTGCCAGCAGCGCTGGGACTAGCGGGGGGCCTCAGCAGTTCTTC
CDR3: CASSAGTSGGPQQFF

D: TRBD1
size: -
V: TRBV29-1
J: TRBJ2-4
DNA: TGCAGCGTTGGACAGGGGACCAAAAACATTCAGTACTTC
CDR3: CSVGQGTKNIQYF

D: -
size: -
V: TRBV7-2
J: TRBJ2-5
DNA: TGTGCCAGCAGCTTTAAGGAGTCCGGGACCCAGTACTTC
CDR3: CASSFKESGTQYF

D: -
size: -
V: TRBV9
J: TRBJ1-5
DNA: TGTGCCAGCAGCGTAGCCGGCTACAGCAATCAGCCCCAGCATTTT
CDR3: CASSVAGYSNQPQHF

D: -
size: many
V: TRBV7-2
J: TRBJ2-3
DNA: TGTGCCAGCAGCGGAGGGCTTGGGGATACGCAGTATTTT
CDR3: CASSGGLGDTQYF

D: -
size: once
V: TRBV6-2/TRBV6-3
J: TRBJ2-5
DNA: TGTGCCAGTAGTCGACAGATACAAGAGACCCACTACTTC
CDR3: CASSRQIQETHYF

D: -
size: many
V: TRBV9
J: TRBJ2-1
DNA: TGTGCCAGCAGCGTAGGACCAGGGACACTATCCTACAATGAGCAGTTCTTC
CDR3: CASSVGPGTLSYNEQFF

D: -
size: -
V: TRBV7-2
J: TRBJ2-7
DNA: TGTGCCAGCAGCTTAGAATCGCGAGCGATGGGCAGGGCGGCCCAGTACTTC
CDR3: CASSLESRAMGRAAQYF

D: -
size: -
V: TRBV7-8
J: TRBJ2-1
DNA: TGTGCCAGCAACACGGATGGTGGGAATGAGCAGTTCTTC
CDR3: CASNTDGGNEQFF

D: -
size: -
V: TRBV5-1
J: TRBJ1-1
DNA: TGCGCCAGCAGCTTTGTGAATTTGAACACTGAAGCTTTCTTT
CDR3: CASSFVNLNTEAFF

D: TRBD1
size: few
V: TRBV29-1
J: TRBJ2-2
DNA: TGCAGCGCTAGACAGGGGGGGAACACCGGGGAGCTGTTTTTT
CDR3: CSARQGGNTGELFF

D: -
size: few
V: TRBV11-2
J: TRBJ2-7
DNA: TGTGCCTGCAGCCCCGCACCCTACGAGCAGTACTTC
CDR3: CACSPAPYEQYF

D: TRBD1
size: many
V: TRBV6-5
J: TRBJ2-4
DNA: TGTGCCAGCAGTTACGGAGGACAGGGGAAAAACATTCAGTACTTC
CDR3: CASSYGGQGKNIQYF

D: -
size: many
V: TRBV7-2
J: TRBJ1-4
DNA: TGTGCCAGCAGCCCCCGAGCAGGGAAACTGTTTTTT
CDR3: CASSPRAGKLFF

D: -
size: -
V: TRBV11-3
J: TRBJ2-3
DNA: TGTGCCAGCAGCCCTCGGGCCCTAGGAGATACGCAGTATTTT
CDR3: CASSPRALGDTQYF

D: -
size: many
V: TRBV7-2
J: TRBJ2-3
DNA: TGTGCCAGCAGCCTCGCGGGGGCCCAGGCGGATACGCAGTATTTT
CDR3: CASSLAGAQADTQYF

D: TRBD2
size: -
V: TRBV6-6
J: TRBJ2-1
DNA: TGTGCCAGCAGTTACTACGCCGGGACTAGCGGAGAGACCCAGTTCTTC
CDR3: CASSYYAGTSGETQFF

D: TRBD1
size: few
V: TRBV30
J: TRBJ2-1
DNA: TGTGCCACCACCGGGACAGGGTCGGCGAATGAGCAGTTCTTC
CDR3: CATTGTGSANEQFF

D: TRBD1
size: -
V: TRBV7-2
J: TRBJ2-7
DNA: TGTGCCAGCAGCTGGGGACAGACCGGCGAGCAGTACTTC
CDR3: CASSWGQTGEQYF

D: -
size: many
V: TRBV5-4
J: TRBJ2-5
DNA: TGTGCCAGCAGCTTGGAAGGGACAGAGACCCAGTACTTC
CDR3: CASSLEGTETQYF

D: TRBD1
size: -
V: TRBV27
J: TRBJ1-2
DNA: TGTGCCAGCAGTGTTACCAGGGGGCCTAACTATGGCTACACCTTC
CDR3: CASSVTRGPNYGYTF

D: TRBD2
size: -
V: TRBV6-1
J: TRBJ2-5
DNA: TGTGCCAGCAGTGGCCTTACTAGCGGGGGTGGTAATGAGCAGTACTTC
CDR3: CASSGLTSGGGNEQYF

D: -
size: many
V: TRBV7-8
J: TRBJ2-5
DNA: TGTGCCACCACTTTGGGGGTCCAAGAGACCCAGTACTTC
CDR3: CATTLGVQETQYF

D: -
size: few
V: TRBV6-5
J: TRBJ1-2
DNA: TGTGCCAGCAGTTACTCTGAGGGTAACTATGGCTACACCTTC
CDR3: CASSYSEGNYGYTF

D: -
size: many
V: TRBV5-1
J: TRBJ1-2
DNA: TGCGCCAGCAGCTTGGACGCGGATAACTATGGCTACACCTTC
CDR3: CASSLDADNYGYTF

D: -
size: -
V: TRBV6-5
J: TRBJ1-1
DNA: TGTGCCAGCAGTTACCTCAGGGACTGGGTAAACACTGAAGCTTTCTTT
CDR3: CASSYLRDWVNTEAFF

D: -
size: many
V: TRBV24-1
J: TRBJ2-3
DNA: TGTGCCACCAGTGAAACGCCGGGAGATACGCAGTATTTT
CDR3: CATSETPGDTQYF